What follows are 19 T cell receptor beta chains derived from one specimen sequenced in a study of radiation and T cells in renal cell carcinoma. Assay: immunoSEQ multiplex PCR; the TCRdb copy retains only in-frame clones and omits some. The profile shows tens of thousands of clones, less than 85% of them singletons. Time point of the sample: blood 2 weeks post-SBRT. The treatment is: 15 Gy SBRT to primary tumor, nephrectomy 4 weeks later. Material: blood, obtained from a patient whose treatment included radiotherapy and nephrectomy. The receptor set was obtained from a woman between 70 and 85 years old with renal cell carcinoma.

The sample holds a few counts of this clone. This chain links TRBV12-2 with TRBJ2-2; the table's D call TRBD1 went unverified against the DNA. TRBV12-2 is labeled a pseudogene. This CDR3 has 17 amino acids. This CDR3 reads CASRLGPPDNSTGELFF. The CDR3 nucleotides are TGTGCAAGTCGCTTAGGTCCGCCCGACAACTCGACCGGGGAGCTGTTTTTT.

This rearrangement joins TRBV5-1 to TRBJ2-2; unclear D gene. The CDR3 loop spans 15 amino acids. Germline CDR1 is SGHRS and CDR2 is YFSETQ. V shed 0 bases and J shed 6 bases, with 12 bases lying between them. The CDR3 nucleotides read TGCGCCAGCAGCTTGGACTCCCTCGCTGCCGGGGAGCTGTTTTTT. Translating gives CASSLDSLAAGELFF.

This chain joins TRBV30 and TRBJ2-3; 11 nucleotides line up with TRBD2. Trimming cost V 3 bases and J 3 bases; bases outside gene matches: 2. CDR3 length: 14 residues. Germline lookup yields CDR1 GTSNPN and CDR2 SVGIG (reference sequence). The CDR3 bases are TGTGCCTGGAGCCGACTAGCGGGGACAGATACGCAGTATTTT. Translation: CAWSRLAGTDTQYF.

The chain joins TRBV5-4 to TRBJ1-2; D possibly corresponds to TRBD1 (6 bases). Germline V lookup: CDR1 SGHNT, CDR2 YYREEE (reference sequence). V was trimmed by 0 bases and J by 3 bases, leaving 9 bases between them. The CDR3 is 14 amino acids. CDR3 sequence (DNA): TGTGCCAGCAGCTTGGGGGCAGGGGACTATGGCTACACCTTC. Translated, it gives CASSLGAGDYGYTF.

In its sample, this clone was seen a few times. The chain couples TRBV7-2 to TRBJ1-6, with D unresolved. V gave up 8 bases and J gave up 2 bases, with 7 bases separating them. The CDR3 extends over 13 amino acids. Germline CDR1 is SGHTA and CDR2 is FQGNSA. The CDR3 region is CASLGTYNSPLHF. In nucleotides, the CDR3 is TGTGCCAGCCTAGGGACCTATAATTCACCCCTCCACTTT.

The chain joins TRBV6-1 to TRBJ2-6; D is unclear. V lost 2 bases to trimming and J lost 1 base, with 0 bases between them. The V gene's germline CDR1 is MNHNS and CDR2 SASEGT. The CDR3 runs 13 residues. The DNA of the CDR3 is TGTGCCAGCAGTGAATCTGGGGCCAACGTCCTGACTTTC. It encodes CASSESGANVLTF.

The chain links TRBV25-1 to TRBJ1-2; 7 bases match TRBD1. The CDR3 contains 15 residues. V shed 2 bases, J shed 8 bases, and the junction held 11 bases outside the gene matches. Germline V gene data show CDR1 as MGHDK and CDR2 as SYGVNS. CDR3 DNA: TGTGCCAGCAGTGAAAGACAGGGTGGGCTTAACGGCTACACCTTC. Residues: CASSERQGGLNGYTF.

The chain uses TRBV7-2 and TRBJ2-7, with 8 bases that match TRBD2. V lost 2 bases to trimming and J lost 3 bases; unmatched junction nucleotides: 6. CDR3 size: 15 residues. CDR1 SGHTA and CDR2 FQGNSA come from the germline V gene. The CDR3: CASSLLAGGYYEQYF. The CDR3, as DNA: TGTGCCAGCAGCTTACTGGCGGGAGGATACTACGAGCAGTACTTC.

The chain combines TRBV2 with TRBJ2-1, with 10 nucleotides matching TRBD2. From germline, CDR1 is SNHLY and CDR2 FYNNEI. J gave up 6 bases and V 2 bases, and 4 bases lay outside the gene matches. The CDR3 length is 15 residues. The CDR3 spells CASSESGRAINEQFF. The CDR3 nucleotides read TGTGCCAGCAGTGAAAGCGGGAGGGCCATCAATGAGCAGTTCTTC. The variable domain in full, completed from reference TRBV2 and TRBJ2-1, reads EPEVTQTPSHQVTQMGQEVILRCVPISNHLYFYWYRQILGQKVEFLVSFYNNEISEKSEIFDDQFSVERPDGSNFTLKIRSTKLEDSAMYFCASSESGRAINEQFFGPGTRLTVL.

V gene TRBV5-1 combines with J gene TRBJ2-3; D might be TRBD2 (5 bases). CDR3 length: 16 residues. The V gene's germline CDR1 is SGHRS and CDR2 YFSETQ. V was clipped by 1 base and J by 8 bases, with 20 bases between them. This CDR3 reads CASSLRLSPLGGTQYF. The CDR3 DNA sequence: TGCGCCAGCAGCTTGAGACTATCCCCGCTTGGTGGTACGCAGTATTTT. Complete variable domain (other parts from reference TRBV5-1 and TRBJ2-3): KAGVTQTPRYLIKTRGQQVTLSCSPISGHRSVSWYQQTPGQGLQFLFEYFSETQRNKGNFPGRFSGRQFSNSRSEMNVSTLELGDSALYLCASSLRLSPLGGTQYFGPGTRLTVL.

This chain connects TRBV9 to TRBJ2-2; D not certain. This CDR3 has 13 amino acids. Trimming cost V 4 bases and J 3 bases, with 7 bases left between them. CDR1 SGDLS and CDR2 YYNGEE come from the germline V gene. The CDR3 protein is CASSREHTGELFF. The DNA for the CDR3 is TGTGCCAGCAGCAGGGAACACACCGGGGAGCTGTTTTTT.

This clone was found a few times. For the CDR3, the DNA is TGTGCCAGCGGGAGAGAGGGACACACTAATGAAAAACTGTTTTTT. Residues: CASGREGHTNEKLFF. The chain employs TRBV2 and TRBJ1-4; D is perhaps TRBD1 (6 bases). This CDR3 spans 15 amino acids. Deletions cut 8 bases from V and 2 bases from J, with 15 bases between. Germline V lookup: CDR1 SNHLY, CDR2 FYNNEI.

The chain links TRBV4-1 to TRBJ1-1, with 7 positions matching TRBD1. The CDR3 is made up of 15 amino acids. Germline-derived CDR1 and CDR2 are MGHRA and YSYEKL. J gave up 2 bases and V 5 bases, and 8 bases lay outside the gene matches. CDR3 DNA: TGCGCCAGCAGCACCTCTCGACAGGGCAACACTGAAGCTTTCTTT. It specifies CASSTSRQGNTEAFF.

The chain recombines TRBV27 with TRBJ2-7, with 9 positions matching TRBD1. CDR1 and CDR2 from the germline V gene are MNHEY and SMNVEV (reference sequence). The CDR3 is 16 residues long. With V trimmed by 4 bases and J by 1 base, 8 bases remained unmatched. The CDR3 is CASSSLTGGGSYEQYF. CDR3 DNA: TGTGCCAGCAGTTCACTGACAGGGGGAGGGTCCTACGAGCAGTACTTC.

This chain connects TRBV6-6 to TRBJ1-4; no clear D. V was pared by 6 bases and J by 5 bases, with 7 bases between. Per the germline V gene, CDR1 is MNHNY and CDR2 is SVGAGI (reference sequence). CDR3 length: 12 residues. The CDR3, as DNA: TGTGCCAGCAGGGCGAAAAATGAAAAACTGTTTTTT. It codes for CASRAKNEKLFF.

This sequence joins TRBV6-5 and TRBJ2-7, with TRBD1 matching over 11 bases. This CDR3 spans 15 amino acids. CDR1 and CDR2 (germline): MNHEY, SVGAGI. V dropped 2 bases and J dropped 6; count of bases not matched to a gene: 6. The CDR3, as DNA: TGTGCCAGCAGTTACGGGGGACAGGGGGATTTCGAGCAGTACTTC. Translation: CASSYGGQGDFEQYF.

This chain uses TRBV4-3 with TRBJ1-5; no definite D call. The CDR3 runs 15 residues. V lost 0 bases and J lost 3, with 9 bases in between. CDR1 is LGHNA and CDR2 is YSLEER in the germline V gene. CDR3 sequence reads: CASSQDLSSNQPQHF. The CDR3 DNA sequence: TGCGCCAGCAGCCAAGATTTAAGCTCCAATCAGCCCCAGCATTTT.

This clone has only a few counts. The V gene is TRBV27, the J gene TRBJ2-1; D gene uncertain. The CDR3 has 15 amino acids. Germline V gene lookup returns CDR1 MNHEY and CDR2 SMNVEV (reference sequence). V was shortened by 6 bases and J by 3 bases, with 15 bases between the two germline ends. CDR3 residues: CASRGSSAIYNEQFF. DNA for the CDR3: TGTGCCAGCAGGGGGTCCTCTGCAATCTACAATGAGCAGTTCTTC.

The V gene is TRBV30, the J gene TRBJ1-2; tentatively, D is TRBD1 (6 bases). Germline CDR1 and CDR2: GTSNPN and SVGIG (reference sequence). The CDR3 contains 13 residues. Trimming left V 4 bases short and J 7 bases short, with 16 bases between. The CDR3 here is CAWNLQGAAGYTF. CDR3 nucleotide sequence: TGTGCCTGGAACCTACAGGGCGCGGCTGGCTACACCTTC.